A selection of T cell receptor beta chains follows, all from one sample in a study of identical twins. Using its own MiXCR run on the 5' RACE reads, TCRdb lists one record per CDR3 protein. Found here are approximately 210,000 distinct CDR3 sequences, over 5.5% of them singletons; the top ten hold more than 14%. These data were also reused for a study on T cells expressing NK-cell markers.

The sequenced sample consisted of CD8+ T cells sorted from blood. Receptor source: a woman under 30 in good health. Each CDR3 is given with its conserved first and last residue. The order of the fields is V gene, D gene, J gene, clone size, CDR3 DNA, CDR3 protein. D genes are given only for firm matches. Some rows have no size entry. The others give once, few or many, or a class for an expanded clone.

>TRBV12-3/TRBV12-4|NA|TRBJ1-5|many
TGTGCCAGCAGCCCGAATCAGCCCCAGCATTTT
CASSPNQPQHF
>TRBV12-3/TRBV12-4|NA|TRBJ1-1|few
TGTGCCAGCAGTTTAACGACTCCGAACACTGAAGCTTTCTTT
CASSLTTPNTEAFF
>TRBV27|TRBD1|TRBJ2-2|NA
TGTGCCAGCAGGCGACAGGGTGATCGGCTGGAGCTGTTTTTT
CASRRQGDRLELFF
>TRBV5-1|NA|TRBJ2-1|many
TGCGCCAGCAGCTTGGCTGTGACAGTGAATGAGCAGTTCTTC
CASSLAVTVNEQFF
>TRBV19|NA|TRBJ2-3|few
TGTGCCAGTAGTATCGTCGAGGGAGATACGCAGTATTTT
CASSIVEGDTQYF
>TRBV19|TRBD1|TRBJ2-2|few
TGTGCCAGTAGATGGACAGGGAACACCGGGGAGCTGTTTTTT
CASRWTGNTGELFF
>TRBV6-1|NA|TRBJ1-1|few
TGTGCCAGCACTCGGGCCCGGGAAGCTTTCTTT
CASTRAREAFF
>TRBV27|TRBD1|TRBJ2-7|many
TGTGCCAGCTCCTGGACAGGGCTCGACGAGCAGTACTTC
CASSWTGLDEQYF
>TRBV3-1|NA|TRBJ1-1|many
TGTGCCAGCAGCCAGGGGCTAGAAGCTTTCTTT
CASSQGLEAFF
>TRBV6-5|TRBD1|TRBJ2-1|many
TGTGCCAGCAGTTACTTGAACAGGGGAGTGGATGAGCAGTTCTTC
CASSYLNRGVDEQFF
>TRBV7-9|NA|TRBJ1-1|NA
TGTGCCAGCAGCTTCCCCAGCTGGACACAGCTGAACACTGAAGCTTTCTTT
CASSFPSWTQLNTEAFF
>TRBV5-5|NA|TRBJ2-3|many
TGTGCCAGCAGCTTTCAACAATTTGCAGGGGGGCGCACAGATACGCAGTATTTT
CASSFQQFAGGRTDTQYF
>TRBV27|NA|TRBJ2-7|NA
TGTGCCAGCCAAGGGCTGGGTCTGATAGAGCAGTACTTC
CASQGLGLIEQYF
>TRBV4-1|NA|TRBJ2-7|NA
TGCGCCAGCAGCCGACCCCCTGGGGAGTCTCGCTCCTACGAGCAGTACTTC
CASSRPPGESRSYEQYF
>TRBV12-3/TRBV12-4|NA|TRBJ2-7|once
TGTGCCAGCAGCACATTCCGGGGCAGAGTACCCTACGAGCAGTACTTC
CASSTFRGRVPYEQYF
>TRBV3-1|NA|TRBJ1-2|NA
TGTGCCAGCAGCCAAGGACCGGGACCGCCGCAACCTAACTATGGCTACACCTTC
CASSQGPGPPQPNYGYTF
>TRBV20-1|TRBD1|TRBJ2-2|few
TGCAGTGCTCCCGGACAGGGGTCGGCCGGGGAGCTGTTTTTT
CSAPGQGSAGELFF
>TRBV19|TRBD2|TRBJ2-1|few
TGTGCCAGTAGTATAGCGGCGGGAGTCCATGAGCAGTTCTTC
CASSIAAGVHEQFF
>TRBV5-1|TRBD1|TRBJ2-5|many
TGCGCCAGCAGCTCCCGGGACAGTCAAGAGACCCAGTACTTC
CASSSRDSQETQYF
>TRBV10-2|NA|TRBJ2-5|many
TGCGCCAGCAGTTCCCCTCCGGGGCTAGCTAAAACACAAGAGACCCAGTACTTC
CASSSPPGLAKTQETQYF
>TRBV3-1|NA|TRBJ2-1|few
TGTGCCAGCAGCCCGGGTCCACAGAAGGATGAGCAGTTCTTC
CASSPGPQKDEQFF
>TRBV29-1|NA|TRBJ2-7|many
TGCAGCGTTGACCCCACAGGGCAGAACGAGCAGTACTTC
CSVDPTGQNEQYF
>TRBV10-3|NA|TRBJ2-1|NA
TGTGCCATCAGTGAGTCTGGGACTTTCTACAATGAGCAGTTCTTC
CAISESGTFYNEQFF
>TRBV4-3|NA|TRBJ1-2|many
TGCGCCAGCAGCCAAGATCTGGGGGGGTCCTATGGCTACACCTTC
CASSQDLGGSYGYTF
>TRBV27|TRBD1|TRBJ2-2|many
TGTGCCAGCAGGGACAGGATTAACACCGGGGAGCTGTTTTTT
CASRDRINTGELFF
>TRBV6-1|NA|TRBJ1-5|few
TGTGCCAGCAGTCCTGGGCTTAGCAATCAGCCCCAGCATTTT
CASSPGLSNQPQHF
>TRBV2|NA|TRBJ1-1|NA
TGTGCCAGCAGTGAATCTAAGGGGGGGGCAGGTATCGGCACTGAAGCTTTCTTT
CASSESKGGAGIGTEAFF
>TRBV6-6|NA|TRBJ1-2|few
TGTGCCAGCAGTTTAACAGGAGTCAAAGGCTACACCTTC
CASSLTGVKGYTF
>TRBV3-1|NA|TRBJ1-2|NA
TGTGCCAGCAGCCGACCGGACCTTGGGACGGTTGGCTACACCTTC
CASSRPDLGTVGYTF
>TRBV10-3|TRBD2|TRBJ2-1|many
TGTGCCATCAGTGACCGGACTAGCGGCCCCTACAATGAGCAGTTCTTC
CAISDRTSGPYNEQFF
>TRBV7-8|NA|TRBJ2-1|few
TGTGCCAGCAGCTTGCGGTTGGACCCCGGCAGTGAGCAGTTCTTC
CASSLRLDPGSEQFF
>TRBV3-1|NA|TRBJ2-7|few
TGTGCCAGCAGCCAAGATTGGCAGGAACAGCATTACGAGCAGTACTTC
CASSQDWQEQHYEQYF
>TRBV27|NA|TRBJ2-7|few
TGTGCCAGCAGCCTGACTGAAAGGCCCTACGAGCAGTACTTC
CASSLTERPYEQYF
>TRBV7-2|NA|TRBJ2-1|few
TGTGCCAGCAGCCCGAGGGTCTATGAGCAGTTCTTC
CASSPRVYEQFF
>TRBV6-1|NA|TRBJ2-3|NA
TGTGCCAGCAGTGACTACTACGAGGGGGGGAACACAGATACGCAGTATTTT
CASSDYYEGGNTDTQYF
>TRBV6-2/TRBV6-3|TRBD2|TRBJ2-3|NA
TGTGCCAGCAGCCCCTTATCAGGACTAGCCACAGATACGCAGTATTTT
CASSPLSGLATDTQYF
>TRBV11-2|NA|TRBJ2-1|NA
TGTGCCAGCAGCTCTCAGGGGAGCGGTGGTGAGCAGTTCTTC
CASSSQGSGGEQFF
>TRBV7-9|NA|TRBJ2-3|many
TGTGCCAGCAGCCGACCCGTCTCGGATACGCAGTATTTT
CASSRPVSDTQYF
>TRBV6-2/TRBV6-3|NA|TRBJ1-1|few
TGTGCCAGCACCGACGCCGGGGAAGCTTTCTTT
CASTDAGEAFF
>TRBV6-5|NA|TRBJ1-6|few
TGTGCCAGCAGTTACTCCCAACAGGAGTCCAATTCACCCCTCCACTTT
CASSYSQQESNSPLHF
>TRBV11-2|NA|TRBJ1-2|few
TGTGCCAGCAGCTTAGGAGGGACCCTTTATGGCTACACCTTC
CASSLGGTLYGYTF
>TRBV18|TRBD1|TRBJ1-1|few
TGTGCCAGCTCATCAGAGACAGGGTACACTGAAGCTTTCTTT
CASSSETGYTEAFF
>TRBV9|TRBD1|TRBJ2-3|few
TGTGCCAGCAGCGCCTGGGACAGCGCAGATACGCAGTATTTT
CASSAWDSADTQYF
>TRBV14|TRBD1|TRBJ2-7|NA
TGTGCCAGCAGCCAAGAGGGCAGGGGGCCCATCGACTCCTACGAGCAGTACTTC
CASSQEGRGPIDSYEQYF
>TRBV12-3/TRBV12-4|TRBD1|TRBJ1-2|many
TGTGCCAGCAGTTTAGGACCCCCCACAGGGGTGGATGGCTACACCTTC
CASSLGPPTGVDGYTF
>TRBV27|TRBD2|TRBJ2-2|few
TGTGCCAGCAGTTTAGCGGGAGGGGGAGGCGGGGAGCTGTTTTTT
CASSLAGGGGGELFF
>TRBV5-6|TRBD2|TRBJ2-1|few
TGTGCCAGCAGCTTGTATGGGACTAGGGGCAGAGATGAGCAGTTCTTC
CASSLYGTRGRDEQFF
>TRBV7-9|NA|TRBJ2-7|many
TGTGCCAGCAGCCCCCCGGGGAGTCACGAGCAGTACTTC
CASSPPGSHEQYF
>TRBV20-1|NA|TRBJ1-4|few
TGCAGTGCCGGTGTTCACTCGGGGGCTAATGAAAAACTGTTTTTT
CSAGVHSGANEKLFF
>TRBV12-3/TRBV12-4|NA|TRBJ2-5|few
TGTGCCAGCACCCCGGGGACCCCGGGCGGGACCCAGTACTTC
CASTPGTPGGTQYF
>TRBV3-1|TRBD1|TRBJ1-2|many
TGTGCCAGCAGCCAAGGGACAGGGGCCTATGGCTACACCTTC
CASSQGTGAYGYTF
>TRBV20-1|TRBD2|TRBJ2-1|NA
TGCTGTGCTAGTGGGGATCGGGGGGGGCCACCCGTGAATGAGCAGTTCTTC
CCASGDRGGPPVNEQFF
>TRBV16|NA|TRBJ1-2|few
TGTGCCAGCAGCCAATCTGGTGGGGTAAACTATGGCTACACCTTC
CASSQSGGVNYGYTF